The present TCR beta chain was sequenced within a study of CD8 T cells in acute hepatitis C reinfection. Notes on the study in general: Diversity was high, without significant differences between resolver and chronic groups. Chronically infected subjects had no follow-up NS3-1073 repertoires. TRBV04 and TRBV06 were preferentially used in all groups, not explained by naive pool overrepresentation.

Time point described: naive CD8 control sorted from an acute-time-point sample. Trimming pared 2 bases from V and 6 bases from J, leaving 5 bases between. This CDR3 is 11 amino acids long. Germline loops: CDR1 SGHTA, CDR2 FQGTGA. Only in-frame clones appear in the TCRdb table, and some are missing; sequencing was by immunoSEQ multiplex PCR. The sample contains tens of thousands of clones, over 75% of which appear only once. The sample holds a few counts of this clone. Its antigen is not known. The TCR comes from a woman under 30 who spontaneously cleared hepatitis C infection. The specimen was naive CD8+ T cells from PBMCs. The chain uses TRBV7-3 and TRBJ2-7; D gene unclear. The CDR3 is CASSLRFEQYF. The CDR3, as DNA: TGTGCCAGCAGCTTACGATTCGAGCAGTACTTC.